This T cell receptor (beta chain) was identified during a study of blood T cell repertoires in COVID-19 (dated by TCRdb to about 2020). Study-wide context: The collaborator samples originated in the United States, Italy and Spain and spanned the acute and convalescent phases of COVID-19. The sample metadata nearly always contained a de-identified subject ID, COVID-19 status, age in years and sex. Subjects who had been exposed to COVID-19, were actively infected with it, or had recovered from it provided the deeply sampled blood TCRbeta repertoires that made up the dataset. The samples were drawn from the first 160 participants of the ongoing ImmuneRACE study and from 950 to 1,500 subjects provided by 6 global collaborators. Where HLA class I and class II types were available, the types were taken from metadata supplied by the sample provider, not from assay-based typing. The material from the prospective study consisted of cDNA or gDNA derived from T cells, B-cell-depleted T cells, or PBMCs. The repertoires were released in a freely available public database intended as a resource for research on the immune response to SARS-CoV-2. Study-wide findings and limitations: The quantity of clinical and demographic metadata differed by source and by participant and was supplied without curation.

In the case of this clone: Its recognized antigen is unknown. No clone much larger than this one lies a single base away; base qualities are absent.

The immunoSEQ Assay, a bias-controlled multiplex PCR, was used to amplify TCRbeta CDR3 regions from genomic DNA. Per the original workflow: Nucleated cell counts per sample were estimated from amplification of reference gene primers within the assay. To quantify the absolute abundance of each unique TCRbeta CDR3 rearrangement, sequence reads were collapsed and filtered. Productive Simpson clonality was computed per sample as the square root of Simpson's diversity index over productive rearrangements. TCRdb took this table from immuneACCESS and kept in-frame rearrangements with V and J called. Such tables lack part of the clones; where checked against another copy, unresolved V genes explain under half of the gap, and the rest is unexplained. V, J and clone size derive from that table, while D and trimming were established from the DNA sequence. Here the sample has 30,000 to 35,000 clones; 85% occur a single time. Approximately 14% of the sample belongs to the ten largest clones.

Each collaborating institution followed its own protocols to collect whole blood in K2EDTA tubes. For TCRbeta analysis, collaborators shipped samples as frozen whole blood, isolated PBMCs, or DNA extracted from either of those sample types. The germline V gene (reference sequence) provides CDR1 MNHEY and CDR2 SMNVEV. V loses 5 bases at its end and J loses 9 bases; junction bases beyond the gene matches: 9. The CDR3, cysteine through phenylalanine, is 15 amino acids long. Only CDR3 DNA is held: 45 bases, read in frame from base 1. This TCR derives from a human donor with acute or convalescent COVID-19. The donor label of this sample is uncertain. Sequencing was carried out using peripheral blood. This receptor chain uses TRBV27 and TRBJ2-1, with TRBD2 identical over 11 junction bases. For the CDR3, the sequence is CASSVLAGVSGEQFF. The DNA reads TGTGCCAGCAGTGTACTAGCGGGAGTGTCGGGTGAGCAGTTCTTC.